These 20 T cell receptor beta chains were sequenced from one sample in a study of PD-1 blockade in mismatch repair-deficient tumors (dated by TCRdb to about 2017). Taken with the paper, the label for time point translates to: identical approximately eleven-day culture without peptide (control). Libraries came from the immunoSEQ multiplex PCR assay. What TCRdb holds here is the immuneACCESS table cut down to in-frame rearrangements. Part of the clones is not present; checked against another copy, under half of the missing clones reflect an unresolved V gene, and the others are unexplained. This sample gives around 13,000 clones in total; 86% of them show up just once. Jointly, the top ten make up more than 9.5% of the sample. The antigens of these receptors remain unknown. The source material was cells cultured in vitro, sampled from a patient treated with pembrolizumab. The receptor source for this set is an adult with mismatch repair-deficient cancer.

The rearrangement links TRBV7-2 to TRBJ1-5; D unresolved. Germline CDR1 is SGHTA and CDR2 is FQGNSA. Between the trimmed V and J ends, which lost 3 bases and 4 bases, there was a span of 7 bases. The CDR3 covers 13 residues. CDR3 loop: CASSFQLNQPQHF. In DNA, the CDR3 is TGTGCCAGCAGCTTCCAGTTAAATCAGCCCCAGCATTTT.

J is TRBJ2-3 and V is TRBV2; 7 bases are shared with TRBD1. Unmatched junction bases numbered 13, after V lost 2 bases and J lost 2 bases. This CDR3 contains 18 residues. Germline values: CDR1 SNHLY, CDR2 FYNNEI. CDR3 coding DNA: TGTGCCAGCAGTGAACAGGGGACGAGGGGGCTAAACACAGATACGCAGTATTTT. Protein sequence: CASSEQGTRGLNTDTQYF.

The table lists this clone with a count of one. The CDR3 loop reads CASSHRTAAYEQYF. CDR3 nucleotides: TGCGCCAGCAGCCATAGGACAGCGGCCTACGAGCAGTACTTC. The J gene is TRBJ2-7, the V gene TRBV4-1; a weak D match, TRBD1 (6 bases). The germline gives CDR1 MGHRA, CDR2 YSYEKL. CDR3 size: 14 residues. V lost 3 bases and J lost 2, with 11 bases in between.

The chain employs TRBV19 and TRBJ1-2; 8 bases fit TRBD1. This CDR3 is built from 14 residues. The germline V gene encodes CDR1 LNHDA and CDR2 SQIVND (reference sequence). Trimming at V came to 8 bases and at J to 8 bases, leaving 13 bases not matched to a gene. The CDR3 spells CASLERTGHGGYTF. The CDR3 region has the DNA TGTGCCAGTCTCGAAAGGACAGGGCATGGGGGCTACACCTTC.

The V and J genes are TRBV5-1 and TRBJ1-3; possibly TRBD1 for D (6 bases). Trimming pared 4 bases from V and 4 bases from J, leaving 15 bases between. The CDR3 covers 15 residues. In germline, CDR1 is SGHRS, CDR2 YFSETQ. The CDR3 loop is CASSPRPGAGNTIYF. Written as DNA, the CDR3 is TGCGCCAGCAGCCCCCGGCCAGGGGCAGGAAACACCATATATTTT. Full variable domain (rest looked up from reference TRBV5-1 and TRBJ1-3): KAGVTQTPRYLIKTRGQQVTLSCSPISGHRSVSWYQQTPGQGLQFLFEYFSETQRNKGNFPGRFSGRQFSNSRSEMNVSTLELGDSALYLCASSPRPGAGNTIYFGEGSWLTVV.

The rearrangement uses TRBV9 and TRBJ2-5; 7 nucleotides line up with TRBD1. The J call is doubtful: the DNA matches TRBJ2-7 better. Per the germline V gene, CDR1 is SGDLS and CDR2 is YYNGEE. This CDR3 is built from 16 residues. The CDR3 DNA reads as TGTGCCAGCAGCGTAGGCACAGGGGTTTTTGCCTACGAGCAGTACTTC. Translation gives CASSVGTGVFAYEQYF.

This rearrangement joins TRBV2 to TRBJ1-1, with D tentatively TRBD1 (6 bases). This CDR3 spans 14 amino acids. Trimming took off 5 bases at V and 5 bases at J, with 15 bases between the two ends. CDR1 and CDR2 from the germline V gene are SNHLY and FYNNEI. CDR3 protein: CASSRIQGTTEAFF. Written as DNA, the CDR3 is TGTGCCAGCAGTAGGATACAGGGTACTACTGAAGCTTTCTTT.

This clone has a single count. This chain connects TRBV6-6 to TRBJ2-1; D remains unclear. V lost 2 bases, J lost 8 bases, and 13 bases lay in between. The CDR3 sequence is 14 residues long. Per germline, CDR1 MNHNY and CDR2 SVGAGI (reference sequence). The CDR3 loop reads CASSYGMGTDEQFF. The CDR3 nucleotides read TGTGCCAGCAGTTACGGGATGGGAACGGATGAGCAGTTCTTC.

The CDR3 coding sequence is TGTGCCAGCAGCGGCGTTCGAAGTCGGGATACGCAGTATTTT. This gives the protein CASSGVRSRDTQYF. V and J are TRBV2 and TRBJ2-3; no clear D. The CDR3 is made up of 14 amino acids. Germline V lookup: CDR1 SNHLY, CDR2 FYNNEI. The ends were cut back, 6 bases at V and 6 bases at J, with 16 bases in the middle.

V is TRBV28 and J is TRBJ1-1, with TRBD1 as a possible D gene (5 bases). The germline CDR1 and CDR2 sequences are MDHEN and SYDVKM. V was clipped by 1 base and J by 1 base, with 10 bases between them. The CDR3 has 15 amino acids. This chain's CDR3 is CASSLYRGPNTEAFF. CDR3 DNA: TGTGCCAGCAGTTTATATCGGGGCCCGAACACTGAAGCTTTCTTT.

The rearrangement joins TRBV10-3 to TRBJ2-1; maybe TRBD2 (5 bases). The CDR3 runs 13 residues. Trimming took off 6 bases at V and 7 bases at J, with 13 bases between the two ends. Germline assignment: CDR1 ENHRY and CDR2 SYGVKD. The CDR3 spells CAIRNGVPNEQFF. DNA of the CDR3: TGTGCCATCAGGAACGGGGTTCCTAATGAGCAGTTCTTC.

The gene calls are TRBV30 and TRBJ2-3; 7 bases line up with TRBD1. The CDR3 runs to 15 residues. Trimming at V came to 3 bases and at J to 2 bases, leaving 8 bases not matched to a gene. The germline CDR1 and CDR2 sequences are GTSNPN and SVGIG (reference sequence). CDR3 in amino acids: CAWRPNRGPTDTQYF. The CDR3 DNA reads as TGTGCCTGGAGACCTAACAGGGGACCCACAGATACGCAGTATTTT.

J is TRBJ2-7 and V is TRBV28; 12 positions agree with TRBD2. Germline CDR1 MDHEN, CDR2 SYDVKM. CDR3 length: 18 amino acids. V lost 2 bases and J lost 3; bases outside the gene matches: 11. CDR3 DNA sequence: TGTGCCAGCAGTTTACGGACTAGCGGGACTCTACTCAGCTACGAGCAGTACTTC. Protein: CASSLRTSGTLLSYEQYF.

The chain recombines TRBV30 with TRBJ1-2; the D gene is possibly TRBD1 (5 bases). This CDR3 is 14 amino acids long. Germline V gene data show CDR1 as GTSNPN and CDR2 as SVGIG (reference sequence). V shed 0 bases and J shed 3 bases, with 11 bases lying between them. As DNA, the CDR3 is TGTGCCTGGAGTGTACCAGGGCTCGACTATGGCTACACCTTC. Its protein is CAWSVPGLDYGYTF. Drawing the rest from reference TRBV30 and TRBJ1-2, the complete variable domain is SQTIHQWPATLVQPVGSPLSLECTVEGTSNPNLYWYRQAAGRGLQLLFYSVGIGQISSEVPQNLSASRPQDRQFILSSKKLLLSDSGFYLCAWSVPGLDYGYTFGSGTRLTVV.

This clone was observed a few times. The chain combines TRBV27 with TRBJ2-7; 9 bases match TRBD1. Trimming removed 0 bases from V and 3 bases from J; junction bases left unmatched: 6. This CDR3 comprises 16 residues. Per germline, CDR1 MNHEY and CDR2 SMNVEV (reference sequence). The CDR3 DNA sequence: TGTGCCAGCAGTTTATCGATACTGGACAGGGGCTACGAGCAGTACTTC. This translates into CASSLSILDRGYEQYF.

In nucleotides, the CDR3 is TGTGCCAGCAGTCGACTAGCGGGAGGGTCCACAGATACGCAGTATTTT. Residues: CASSRLAGGSTDTQYF. The chain combines TRBV27 with TRBJ2-3; 14 bases match TRBD2. Trimming took 5 bases from V and 2 from J; bases not matched to a gene: 3. CDR3 length: 16 amino acids. From germline, CDR1 is MNHEY and CDR2 SMNVEV (reference sequence).

The chain carries TRBV28 and TRBJ2-7; TRBD1 is a possible D gene (6 bases). Trimming cost V 7 bases and J 4 bases, with 14 bases left between them. This CDR3 spans 13 amino acids. Germline V gives CDR1 MDHEN, CDR2 SYDVKM. CDR3 residues: CASTRTADYEQYF. CDR3 DNA sequence: TGTGCCAGCACCCGGACAGCGGATTACGAGCAGTACTTC.

J is TRBJ2-7 and V is TRBV27; 9 bases fit TRBD2. The J segment lost 2 bases and the V segment lost 5 bases, leaving 4 bases of the junction unmatched. Germline CDR1 MNHEY, CDR2 SMNVEV (reference sequence). The CDR3 runs 14 residues. The DNA of the CDR3 is TGTGCCAGCAGTAGACTAGCGGCCCCCTACGAGCAGTACTTC. It codes for CASSRLAAPYEQYF.

The chain combines TRBV27 with TRBJ2-5; D is ambiguous. The CDR3 runs 15 residues. V was pared by 7 bases and J by 2 bases, with 17 bases between. Germline CDR1 and CDR2: MNHEY and SMNVEV (reference sequence). The CDR3 nucleotides read TGTGCCAGCATGAGCAGATACGGGTTGCAAGAGACCCAGTACTTC. Encoded protein: CASMSRYGLQETQYF.

The gene calls are TRBV30 and TRBJ2-7, with unresolved D. Trimming shortened V by 0 bases and J by 1 base, and 4 bases separated the two germline ends. Germline loops: CDR1 GTSNPN, CDR2 SVGIG (reference sequence). This CDR3 has 12 residues. CDR3 in DNA: TGTGCCTGGAGTGTTCAATCCTACGAGCAGTACTTC. This encodes CAWSVQSYEQYF.